This T cell receptor (beta chain) was profiled in a study of cytomegalovirus exposure and HLA in healthy donors. In the study overall: A prior study identified just under 120 million unique TCR beta sequences from 180 million or so T cells. Of roughly 400 genotyped donors, roughly 81% clustered with self-reported Caucasian donors.

Both 60 Vbeta primers and 13 Jbeta primers went into the PCR. Generated by immunoSEQ multiplex PCR, the TCRdb table keeps only in-frame clones and is missing some. Recorded for this sample: 95,000 to 110,000 clones. Study-level points and caveats: Accurate predictions that matched the HLA-A and HLA-B alleles of most subjects were reportedly made from TCR beta sequences.

For this clone: Its specificity is unknown.

Per germline, CDR1 SGHRS and CDR2 YFSETQ. This CDR3 contains 17 residues. Trimming stripped 3 bases from V and 2 bases from J, with 15 bases between. The material sequenced was PBMCs. The chain couples TRBV5-1 to TRBJ2-6; possible D gene TRBD1, 5 bases. This TCR was recovered from a man in his forties in good health and CMV-seronegative. The CDR3 DNA reads as TGCGCCAGCAGCTCGCCAGGACAAAGGGCTGGGGCCAACGTCCTGACTTTC. Translated: CASSSPGQRAGANVLTF.